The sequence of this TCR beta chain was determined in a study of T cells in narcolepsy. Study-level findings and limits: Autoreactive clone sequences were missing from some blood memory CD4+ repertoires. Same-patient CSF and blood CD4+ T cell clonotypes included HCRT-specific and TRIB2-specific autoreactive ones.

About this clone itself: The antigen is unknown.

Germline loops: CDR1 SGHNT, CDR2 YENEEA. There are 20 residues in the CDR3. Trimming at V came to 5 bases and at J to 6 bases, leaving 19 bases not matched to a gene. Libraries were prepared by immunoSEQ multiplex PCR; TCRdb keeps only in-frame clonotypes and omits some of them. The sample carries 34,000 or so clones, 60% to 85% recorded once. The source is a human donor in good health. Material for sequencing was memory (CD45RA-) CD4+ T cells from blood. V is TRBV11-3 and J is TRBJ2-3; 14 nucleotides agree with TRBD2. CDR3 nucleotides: TGTGCCAGCAGCATAGCGGTTGGCGTCGGGACTAGCGGGGGAGGGGATACGCAGTATTTT. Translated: CASSIAVGVGTSGGGDTQYF.